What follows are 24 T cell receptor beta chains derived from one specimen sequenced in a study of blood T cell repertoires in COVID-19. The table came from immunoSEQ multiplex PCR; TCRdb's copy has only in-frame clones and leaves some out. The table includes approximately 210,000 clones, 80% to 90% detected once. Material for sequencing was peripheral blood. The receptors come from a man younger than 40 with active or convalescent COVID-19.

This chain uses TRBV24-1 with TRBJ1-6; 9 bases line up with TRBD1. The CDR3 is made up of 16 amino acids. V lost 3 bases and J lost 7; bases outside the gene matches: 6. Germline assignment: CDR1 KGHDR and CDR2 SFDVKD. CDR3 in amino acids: CATSDGGQGPNSPLHF. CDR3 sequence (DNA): TGTGCCACCAGTGATGGGGGACAGGGCCCCAATTCACCCCTCCACTTT.

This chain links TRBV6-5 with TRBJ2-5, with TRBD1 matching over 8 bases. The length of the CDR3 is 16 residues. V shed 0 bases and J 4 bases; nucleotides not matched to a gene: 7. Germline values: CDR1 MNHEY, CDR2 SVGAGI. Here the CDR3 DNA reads TGTGCCAGCAGTTACTCACGACAGGGGAGGCGAGAGACCCAGTACTTC. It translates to CASSYSRQGRRETQYF.

The CDR3, as DNA: TGTGCCACCAGTGACACCGTGGCTAGCGGGGTCTACGAGCAGTACTTC. Protein sequence: CATSDTVASGVYEQYF. The rearrangement links TRBV24-1 to TRBJ2-7; 9 positions agree with TRBD2. Germline lookup yields CDR1 KGHDR and CDR2 SFDVKD. With V trimmed by 4 bases and J by 3 bases, 9 bases remained unmatched. This CDR3 has 16 amino acids.

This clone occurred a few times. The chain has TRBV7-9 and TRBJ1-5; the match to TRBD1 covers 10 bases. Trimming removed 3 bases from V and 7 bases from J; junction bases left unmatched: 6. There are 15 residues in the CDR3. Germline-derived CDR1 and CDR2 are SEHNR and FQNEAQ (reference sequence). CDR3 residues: CASSLGTGDGQPQHF. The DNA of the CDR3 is TGTGCCAGCAGCTTGGGGACAGGGGATGGCCAGCCCCAGCATTTT. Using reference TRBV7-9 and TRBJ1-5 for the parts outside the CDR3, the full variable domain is DTGVSQNPRHKITKRGQNVTFRCDPISEHNRLYWYRQTLGQGPEFLTYFQNEAQLEKSRLLSDRFSAERPKGSFSTLEIQRTEQGDSAMYLCASSLGTGDGQPQHFGDGTRLSIL.

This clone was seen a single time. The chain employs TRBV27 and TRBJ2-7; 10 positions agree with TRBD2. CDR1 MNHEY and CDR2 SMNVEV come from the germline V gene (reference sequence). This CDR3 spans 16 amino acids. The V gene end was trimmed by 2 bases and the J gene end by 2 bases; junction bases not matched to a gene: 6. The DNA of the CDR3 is TGTGCCAGCAGTTTAGGAGCGGGAGGGACAACCTACGAGCAGTACTTC. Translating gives CASSLGAGGTTYEQYF.

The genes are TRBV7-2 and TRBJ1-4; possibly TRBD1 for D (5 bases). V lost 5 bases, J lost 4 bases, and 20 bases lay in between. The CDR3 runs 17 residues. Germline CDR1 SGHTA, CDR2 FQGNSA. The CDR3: CASSTRVGGRFNEKLFF. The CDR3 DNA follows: TGTGCCAGCAGCACTAGGGTGGGGGGACGGTTTAATGAAAAACTGTTTTTT.

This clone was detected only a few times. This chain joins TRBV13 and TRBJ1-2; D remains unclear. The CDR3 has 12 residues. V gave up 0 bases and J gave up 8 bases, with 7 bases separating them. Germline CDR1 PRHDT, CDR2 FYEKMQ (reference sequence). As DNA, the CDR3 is TGTGCCAGCAGCTTAGGGGGAGTCGGCTACACCTTC. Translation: CASSLGGVGYTF.

In nucleotides, the CDR3 is TGTGCCAGCAGCCGGACAGGTGGTATAGGCTACACCTTC. As protein: CASSRTGGIGYTF. The chain joins TRBV3-1 (or the pseudogene TRBV3-2) to TRBJ1-2; 7 bases are shared with TRBD1. V lost 4 bases and J lost 8; bases outside the gene matches: 7. The CDR3 totals 13 residues. The germline V gene has CDR1 LGHDT and CDR2 YNNKEL (reference sequence).

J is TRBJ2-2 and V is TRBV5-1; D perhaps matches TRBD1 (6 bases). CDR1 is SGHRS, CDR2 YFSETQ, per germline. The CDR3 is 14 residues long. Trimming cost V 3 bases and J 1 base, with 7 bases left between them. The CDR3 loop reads CASSWGQNTGELFF. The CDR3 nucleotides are TGCGCCAGCAGCTGGGGACAGAACACCGGGGAGCTGTTTTTT.

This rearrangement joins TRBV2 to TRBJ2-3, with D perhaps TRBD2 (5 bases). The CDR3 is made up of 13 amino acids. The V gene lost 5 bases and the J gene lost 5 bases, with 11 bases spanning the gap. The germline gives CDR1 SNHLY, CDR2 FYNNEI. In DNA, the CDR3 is TGTGCCAGCAGTTATACTAGAGGAGATACGCAGTATTTT. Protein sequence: CASSYTRGDTQYF.

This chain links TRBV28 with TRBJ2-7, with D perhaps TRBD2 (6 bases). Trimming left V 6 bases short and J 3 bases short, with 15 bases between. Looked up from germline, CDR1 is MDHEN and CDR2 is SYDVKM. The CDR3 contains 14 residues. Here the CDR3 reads CASRGGGGRYEQYF. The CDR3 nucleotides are TGTGCCAGCAGGGGGGGAGGCGGGCGCTACGAGCAGTACTTC.

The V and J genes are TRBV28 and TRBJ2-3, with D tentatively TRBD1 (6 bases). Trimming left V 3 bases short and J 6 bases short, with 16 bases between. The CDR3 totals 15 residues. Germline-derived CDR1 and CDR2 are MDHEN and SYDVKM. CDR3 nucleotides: TGTGCCAGCAGTTTCTGGCAGGGGAGTTTTGATACGCAGTATTTT. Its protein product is CASSFWQGSFDTQYF.

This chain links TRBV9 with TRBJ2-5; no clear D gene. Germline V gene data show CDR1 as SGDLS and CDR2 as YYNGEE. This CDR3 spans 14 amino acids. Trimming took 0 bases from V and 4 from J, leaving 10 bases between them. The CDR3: CASSVGGAAETQYF. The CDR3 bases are TGTGCCAGCAGCGTAGGAGGAGCCGCAGAGACCCAGTACTTC.

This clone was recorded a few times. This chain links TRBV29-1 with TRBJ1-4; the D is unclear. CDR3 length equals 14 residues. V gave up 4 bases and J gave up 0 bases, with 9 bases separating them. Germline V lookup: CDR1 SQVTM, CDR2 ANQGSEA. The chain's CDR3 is CSVGGRSTNEKLFF. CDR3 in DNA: TGCAGCGTTGGAGGCAGATCAACTAATGAAAAACTGTTTTTT.

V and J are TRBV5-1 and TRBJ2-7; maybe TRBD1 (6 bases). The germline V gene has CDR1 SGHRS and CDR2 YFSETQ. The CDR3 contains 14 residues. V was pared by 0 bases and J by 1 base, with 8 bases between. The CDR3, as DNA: TGCGCCAGCAGCTTGGAGGGGGAATCCTACGAGCAGTACTTC. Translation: CASSLEGESYEQYF.

For the CDR3, the DNA is TGTGCCAGCAGCCACGTTACTAGCTCCTACGAGCAGTACTTC. Translation gives CASSHVTSSYEQYF. This rearrangement joins TRBV7-2 to TRBJ2-7; D perhaps matches TRBD2 (5 bases). Trimming cost V 5 bases and J 0 bases, with 11 bases left between them. The CDR3 runs 14 residues. Germline CDR1 is SGHTA and CDR2 is FQGNSA. The full variable domain, completed using reference TRBV7-2 and TRBJ2-7, is GAGVSQSPSNKVTEKGKDVELRCDPISGHTALYWYRQSLGQGLEFLIYFQGNSAPDKSGLPSDRFSAERTGGSVSTLTIQRTQQEDSAVYLCASSHVTSSYEQYFGPGTRLTVT.

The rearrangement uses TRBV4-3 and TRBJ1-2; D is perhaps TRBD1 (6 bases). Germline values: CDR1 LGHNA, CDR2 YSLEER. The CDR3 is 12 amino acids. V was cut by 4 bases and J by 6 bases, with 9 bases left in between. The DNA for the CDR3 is TGCGCCAGCAGCCCCGACAGGAATGGCTACACCTTC. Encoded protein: CASSPDRNGYTF.

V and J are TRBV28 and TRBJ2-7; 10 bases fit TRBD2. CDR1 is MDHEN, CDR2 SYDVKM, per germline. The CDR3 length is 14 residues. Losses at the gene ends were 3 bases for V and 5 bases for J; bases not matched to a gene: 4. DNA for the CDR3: TGTGCCAGCAGTTTGTCGGGACTAGCGAACGAGCAGTACTTC. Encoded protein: CASSLSGLANEQYF.

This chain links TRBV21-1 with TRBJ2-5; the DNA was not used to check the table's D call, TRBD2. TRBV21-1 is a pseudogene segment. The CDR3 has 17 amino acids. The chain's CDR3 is CASSKVVGLTMLRGQYF. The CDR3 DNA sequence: TGTGCCAGCAGCAAAGTCGTGGGACTAACGATGTTAAGGGGCCAGTACTTC.

CDR3 in amino acids: CASSQEYGSGDEQFF. The DNA for the CDR3 is TGTGCCAGCAGCCAAGAATACGGGAGCGGCGATGAGCAGTTCTTC. The chain joins TRBV4-2 to TRBJ2-1; TRBD2 is a possible D gene (6 bases). The CDR3 has 15 amino acids. Germline values: CDR1 LGHNA, CDR2 YNFKEQ. V lost 0 bases and J lost 8, with 14 bases in between.

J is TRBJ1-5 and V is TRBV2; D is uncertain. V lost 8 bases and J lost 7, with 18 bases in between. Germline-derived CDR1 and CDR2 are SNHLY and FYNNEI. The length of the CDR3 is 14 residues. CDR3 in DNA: TGTGCCAGCCTTTCCGACTCCTTCGGACAGCCCCAGCATTTT. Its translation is CASLSDSFGQPQHF. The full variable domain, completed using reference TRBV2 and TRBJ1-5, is EPEVTQTPSHQVTQMGQEVILRCVPISNHLYFYWYRQILGQKVEFLVSFYNNEISEKSEIFDDQFSVERPDGSNFTLKIRSTKLEDSAMYFCASLSDSFGQPQHFGDGTRLSIL.

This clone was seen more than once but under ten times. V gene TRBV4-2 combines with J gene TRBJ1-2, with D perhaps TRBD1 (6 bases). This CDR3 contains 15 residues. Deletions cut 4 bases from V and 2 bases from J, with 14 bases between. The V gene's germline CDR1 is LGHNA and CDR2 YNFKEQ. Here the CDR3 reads CASSPTRGGNYGYTF. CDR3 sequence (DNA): TGTGCCAGCAGCCCCACTAGGGGGGGGAACTATGGCTACACCTTC.

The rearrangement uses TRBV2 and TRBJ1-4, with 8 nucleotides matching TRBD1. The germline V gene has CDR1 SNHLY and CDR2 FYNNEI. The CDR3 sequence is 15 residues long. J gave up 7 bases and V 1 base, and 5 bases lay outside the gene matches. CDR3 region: CASSEELQGGEKLFF. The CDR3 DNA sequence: TGTGCCAGCAGTGAAGAATTACAGGGGGGTGAAAAACTGTTTTTT.

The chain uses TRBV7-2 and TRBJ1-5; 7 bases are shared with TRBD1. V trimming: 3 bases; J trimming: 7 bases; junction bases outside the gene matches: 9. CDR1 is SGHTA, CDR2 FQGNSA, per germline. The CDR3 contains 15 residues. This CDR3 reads CASSFTVDRAQPQHF. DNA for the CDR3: TGTGCCAGCAGCTTTACCGTTGACAGGGCACAGCCCCAGCATTTT.